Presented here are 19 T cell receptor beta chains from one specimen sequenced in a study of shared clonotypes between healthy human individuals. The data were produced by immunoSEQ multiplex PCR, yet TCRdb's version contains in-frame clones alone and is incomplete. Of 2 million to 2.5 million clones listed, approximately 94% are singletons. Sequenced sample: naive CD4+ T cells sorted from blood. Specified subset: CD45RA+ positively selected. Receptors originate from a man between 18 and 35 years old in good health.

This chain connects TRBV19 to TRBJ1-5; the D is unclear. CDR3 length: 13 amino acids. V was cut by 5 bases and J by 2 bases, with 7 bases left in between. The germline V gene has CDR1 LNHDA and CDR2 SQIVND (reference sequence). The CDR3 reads CASSERGNQPQHF. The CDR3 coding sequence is TGTGCCAGTAGTGAACGGGGCAATCAGCCCCAGCATTTT.

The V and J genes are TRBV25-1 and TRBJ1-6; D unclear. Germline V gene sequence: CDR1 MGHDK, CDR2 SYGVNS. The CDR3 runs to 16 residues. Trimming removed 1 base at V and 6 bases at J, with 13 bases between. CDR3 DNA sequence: TGTGCCAGCAGTGAATTCCCGGGAGGTGCTAATTCACCCCTCCACTTT. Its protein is CASSEFPGGANSPLHF.

CDR3 sequence reads: CASSPLTGPGAGETQYF. The DNA of the CDR3 is TGCGCCAGCAGCCCTCTAACAGGGCCCGGAGCCGGGGAGACCCAGTACTTC. This chain connects TRBV4-1 to TRBJ2-5, with a weak D call TRBD1 (6 bases). Germline V gives CDR1 MGHRA, CDR2 YSYEKL. The ends were cut back, 4 bases at V and 5 bases at J, with 23 bases in the middle. The CDR3 has 17 amino acids.

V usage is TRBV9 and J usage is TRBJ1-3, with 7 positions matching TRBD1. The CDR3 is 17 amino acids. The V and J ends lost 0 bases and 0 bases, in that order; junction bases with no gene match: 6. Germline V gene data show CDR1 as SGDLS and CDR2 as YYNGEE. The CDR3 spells CASSVVPGGDSGNTIYF. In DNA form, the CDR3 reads TGTGCCAGCAGCGTAGTGCCAGGGGGGGACTCTGGAAACACCATATATTTT.

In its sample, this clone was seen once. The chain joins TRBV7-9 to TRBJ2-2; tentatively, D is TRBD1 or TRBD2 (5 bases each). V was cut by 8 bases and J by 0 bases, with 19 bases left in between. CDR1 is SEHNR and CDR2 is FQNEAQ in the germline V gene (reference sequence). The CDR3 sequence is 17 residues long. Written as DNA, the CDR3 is TGTGCCAGCTCCGGGGCAAGAGGTGCCTCGAACACCGGGGAGCTGTTTTTT. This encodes CASSGARGASNTGELFF.

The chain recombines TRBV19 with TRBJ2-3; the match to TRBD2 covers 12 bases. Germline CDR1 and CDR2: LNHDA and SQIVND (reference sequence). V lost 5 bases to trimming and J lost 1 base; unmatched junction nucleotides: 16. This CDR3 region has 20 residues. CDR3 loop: CASSPGTSGRYGRGTDTQYF. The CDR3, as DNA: TGTGCCAGTAGTCCCGGCACTAGCGGGAGGTACGGTAGAGGCACAGATACGCAGTATTTT.

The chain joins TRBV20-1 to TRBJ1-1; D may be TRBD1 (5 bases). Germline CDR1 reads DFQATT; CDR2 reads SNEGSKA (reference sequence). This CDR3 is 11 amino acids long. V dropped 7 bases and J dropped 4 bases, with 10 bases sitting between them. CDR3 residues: CSGWDLTEAFF. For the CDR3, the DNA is TGCAGTGGTTGGGACCTCACTGAAGCTTTCTTT.

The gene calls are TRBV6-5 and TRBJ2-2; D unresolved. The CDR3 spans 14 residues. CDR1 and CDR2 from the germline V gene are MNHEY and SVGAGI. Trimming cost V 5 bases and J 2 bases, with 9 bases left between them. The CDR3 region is CASSLNVNTGELFF. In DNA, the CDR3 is TGTGCCAGCAGTCTAAACGTTAACACCGGGGAGCTGTTTTTT.

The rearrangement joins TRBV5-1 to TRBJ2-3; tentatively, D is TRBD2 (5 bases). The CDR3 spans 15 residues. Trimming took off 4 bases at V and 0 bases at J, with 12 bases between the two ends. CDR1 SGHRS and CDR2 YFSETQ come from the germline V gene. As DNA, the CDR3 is TGCGCCAGCAGCCCGGACTGGTCTAGCACAGATACGCAGTATTTT. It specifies CASSPDWSSTDTQYF.

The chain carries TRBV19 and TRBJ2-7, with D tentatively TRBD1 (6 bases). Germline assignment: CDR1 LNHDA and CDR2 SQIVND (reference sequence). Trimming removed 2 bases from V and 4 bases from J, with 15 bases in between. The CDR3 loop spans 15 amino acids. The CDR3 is CASSIPGSGVYEQYF. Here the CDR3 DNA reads TGTGCCAGTAGTATACCCGGGTCAGGGGTGTACGAGCAGTACTTC.

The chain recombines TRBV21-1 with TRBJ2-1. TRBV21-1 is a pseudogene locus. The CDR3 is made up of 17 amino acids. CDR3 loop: CASSKGLSRRNSNEQFF. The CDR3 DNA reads TGTGCCAGCAGCAAAGGGCTCTCCCGAAGGAACTCCAATGAGCAGTTCTTC.

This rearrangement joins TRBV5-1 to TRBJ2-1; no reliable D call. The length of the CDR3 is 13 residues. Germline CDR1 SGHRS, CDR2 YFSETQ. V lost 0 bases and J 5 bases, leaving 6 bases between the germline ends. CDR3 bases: TGCGCCAGCAGCTTGGTAGGAGACAATGAGCAGTTCTTC. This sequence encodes CASSLVGDNEQFF.

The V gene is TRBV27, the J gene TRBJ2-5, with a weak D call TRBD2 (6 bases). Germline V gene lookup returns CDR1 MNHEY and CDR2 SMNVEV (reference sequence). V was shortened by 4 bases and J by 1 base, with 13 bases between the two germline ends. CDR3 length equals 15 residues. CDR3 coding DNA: TGTGCCAGCAGTTACGACGGGACTTCCCAAGAGACCCAGTACTTC. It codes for CASSYDGTSQETQYF.

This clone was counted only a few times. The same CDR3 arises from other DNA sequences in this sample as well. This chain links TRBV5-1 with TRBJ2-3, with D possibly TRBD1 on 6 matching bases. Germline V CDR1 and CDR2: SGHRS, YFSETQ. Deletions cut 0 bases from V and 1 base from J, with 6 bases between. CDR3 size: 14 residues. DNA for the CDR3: TGCGCCAGCAGCTTGGAGGGGGGCACAGATACGCAGTATTTT. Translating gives CASSLEGGTDTQYF.

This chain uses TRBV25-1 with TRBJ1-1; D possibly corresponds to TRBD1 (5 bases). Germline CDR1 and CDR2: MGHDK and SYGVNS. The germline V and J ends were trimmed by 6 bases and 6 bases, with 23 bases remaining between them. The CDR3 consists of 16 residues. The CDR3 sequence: CASSPTEGQGTSEAFF. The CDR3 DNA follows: TGTGCCAGCAGCCCCACCGAGGGGCAGGGTACATCTGAAGCTTTCTTT.

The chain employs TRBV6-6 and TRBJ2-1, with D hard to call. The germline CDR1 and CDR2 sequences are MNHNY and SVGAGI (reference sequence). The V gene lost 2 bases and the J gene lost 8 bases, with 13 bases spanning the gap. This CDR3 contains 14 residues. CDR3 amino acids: CASSYTRYGDEQFF. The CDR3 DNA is TGTGCCAGCAGTTACACCCGCTATGGAGATGAGCAGTTCTTC.

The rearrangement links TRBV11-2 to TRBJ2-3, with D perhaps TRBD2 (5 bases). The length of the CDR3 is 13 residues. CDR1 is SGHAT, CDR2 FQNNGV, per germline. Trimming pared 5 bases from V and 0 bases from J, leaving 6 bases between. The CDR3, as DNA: TGTGCCAGCAGCCCGGGGAGCACAGATACGCAGTATTTT. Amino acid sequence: CASSPGSTDTQYF.

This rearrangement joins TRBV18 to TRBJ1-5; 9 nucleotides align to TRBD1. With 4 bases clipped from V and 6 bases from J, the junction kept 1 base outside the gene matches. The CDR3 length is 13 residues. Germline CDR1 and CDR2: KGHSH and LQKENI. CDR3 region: CASSQGQGQPQHF. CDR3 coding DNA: TGTGCCAGCTCACAGGGACAGGGTCAGCCCCAGCATTTT. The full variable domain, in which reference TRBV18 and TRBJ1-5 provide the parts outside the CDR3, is NAGVMQNPRHLVRRRGQEARLRCSPMKGHSHVYWYRQLPEEGLKFMVYLQKENIIDESGMPKERFSAEFPKEGPSILRIQQVVRGDSAAYFCASSQGQGQPQHFGDGTRLSIL.

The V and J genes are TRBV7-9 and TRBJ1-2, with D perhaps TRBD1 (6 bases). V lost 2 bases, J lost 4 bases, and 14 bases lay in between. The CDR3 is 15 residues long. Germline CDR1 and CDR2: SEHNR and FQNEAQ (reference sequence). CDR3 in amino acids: CASSLMDRPFYGYTF. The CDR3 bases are TGTGCCAGCAGCTTAATGGACAGACCATTCTATGGCTACACCTTC.